This TCR beta chain originates from a study of shared clonotypes between healthy human individuals. The overall study: A donor's plate count was three for CD4 naive and three for CD4 memory; CD8 naive had two and CD8 memory one.

The assay was immunoSEQ multiplex PCR, and TCRdb's table has in-frame clones only and misses some. The table lists about 2.3 million clones, roughly 92% of them singletons, with 0.3% to 0.45% in the top ten. Study-wide findings and caveats: Lower generation probabilities were found for non-shared clonotypes than for those shared by all four donors.

The trim removed 6 bases at V and 3 bases at J, leaving 7 bases unmatched. This CDR3 contains 16 residues. Germline CDR1 LGHNA, CDR2 YNFKEQ. Concerning this clone: What it binds is not known.

The J gene is TRBJ2-3, the V gene TRBV4-2; 12 bases are shared with TRBD2. This receptor was obtained from a man aged 18 to 30 in good health. Some clones in this sample may be carry-over from other donors' samples. Material: naive CD4+ T cells from PBMCs. Subset described: CD45RA+ positively selected. In DNA, the CDR3 is TGTGCCAGCAGGTCGGGACTAGCGGGCCTAACAGATACGCAGTATTTT. Encoded protein: CASRSGLAGLTDTQYF.